The 31 T cell receptor beta chains reported below all come from one sample, sequenced in a study of identical twins. MiXCR, applied by TCRdb to the 5' RACE reads, yields one record per CDR3 protein. The sample yields 350,000 to 500,000 distinct CDR3 sequences, approximately 18% seen once. The sequenced material came from naive T cells sorted from blood. These receptors originate from a man aged 50-60 years in good health.

This clonotype was counted only a few times. V gene TRBV19 combines with J gene TRBJ2-3; maybe TRBD2 (6 bases). Per germline, CDR1 LNHDA and CDR2 SQIVND (reference sequence). The V end lost 6 bases, the J end lost 7 bases, and 23 bases lay between the germline ends. The CDR3 covers 16 residues. The CDR3 reads CASSPSMYPRGNTQYF. For the CDR3, the DNA is TGTGCCAGTAGCCCTAGTATGTACCCGCGCGGGAATACGCAGTATTTT.

The CDR3 here is CASSPSGVSNQPQHF. The CDR3 nucleotides are TGTGCCAGCAGCCCTAGCGGGGTAAGCAATCAGCCCCAGCATTTT. The gene calls are TRBV7-9 and TRBJ1-5; D is uncertain. This CDR3 is built from 15 residues. Germline loops: CDR1 SEHNR, CDR2 FQNEAQ (reference sequence). The V and J ends lost 5 bases and 1 base respectively, with 12 bases between them.

This chain links TRBV9 with TRBJ2-1; TRBD2 is a possible D gene (5 bases). Germline V gene sequence: CDR1 SGDLS, CDR2 YYNGEE. The CDR3 extends over 11 amino acids. Trimming took off 5 bases at V and 13 bases at J, with 13 bases between the two ends. CDR3 DNA sequence: TGTGCCAGCAGTAATCTAGCAGAACAGTTCTTC. Its translation is CASSNLAEQFF.

V gene TRBV11-2 combines with J gene TRBJ2-1, with 10 bases matching TRBD2. The ends lost 2 bases at V and 10 bases at J; junction bases unmatched: 14. This CDR3 has 17 amino acids. Germline CDR1 SGHAT, CDR2 FQNNGV. CDR3 protein: CASSLHQLAGLSGEQFF. CDR3 in DNA: TGTGCCAGCAGCTTACACCAACTAGCGGGACTCTCAGGAGAGCAGTTCTTC.

This sequence joins TRBV7-3 and TRBJ2-5; TRBD2 matches at 8 bases. The CDR3 is made up of 15 amino acids. Germline V gene lookup returns CDR1 SGHTA and CDR2 FQGTGA. V was clipped by 5 bases and J by 5 bases; unmatched bases: 10. This CDR3 reads CASSKTGTRAETQYF. The CDR3 coding sequence is TGTGCCAGCAGCAAAACAGGGACTAGAGCTGAGACCCAGTACTTC.

This clonotype has just a few counts. The chain links TRBV6-1 to TRBJ2-3; tentatively, D is TRBD2 (7 bases). The CDR3 contains 16 residues. The ends were cut back, 5 bases at V and 0 bases at J, with 15 bases in the middle. Germline lookup yields CDR1 MNHNS and CDR2 SASEGT. CDR3 sequence (DNA): TGTGCCAGCAGTACCTCCCGGGGGGCGAGCACAGATACGCAGTATTTT. This codes for CASSTSRGASTDTQYF.

This clonotype was found a few times. The V gene is TRBV14, the J gene TRBJ2-1; D is uncertain. The CDR3 has 17 residues. The germline gives CDR1 SGHDN, CDR2 FVKESK. V lost 4 bases, J lost 0 bases, and 16 bases lay in between. The CDR3 DNA follows: TGTGCCAGCAGCCTCGGCAGGTCGATAAGCTCCTACAATGAGCAGTTCTTC. Its protein is CASSLGRSISSYNEQFF.

This clonotype turned up a few times. The chain employs TRBV19 and TRBJ2-2; TRBD2 agrees at 8 bases. V was pared by 8 bases and J by 0 bases, with 5 bases of the junction left unmatched. Germline V gives CDR1 LNHDA, CDR2 SQIVND (reference sequence). This CDR3 region has 15 residues. CDR3 in amino acids: CASSAGGTNTGELFF. CDR3 in DNA: TGTGCCAGTTCGGCGGGAGGCACGAACACCGGGGAGCTGTTTTTT.

This clonotype was detected a few times. V gene TRBV10-3 combines with J gene TRBJ2-7; weak D call: TRBD1 (6 bases). CDR1 and CDR2 (germline): ENHRY, SYGVKD. This CDR3 is built from 12 residues. Trimming left V 7 bases short and J 7 bases short, with 14 bases between. The CDR3 protein is CAIKGEGDEQYF. CDR3 nucleotide sequence: TGTGCCATCAAGGGTGAGGGGGATGAGCAGTACTTC.

In DNA, the CDR3 is TGTGCCAGCAGTTACTTCCCGGGGACTGAAGCTTTCTTT. Amino acids: CASSYFPGTEAFF. V usage is TRBV6-2 or TRBV6-3 and J usage is TRBJ1-1; the D is unclear. The germline gives CDR1 MNHEY, CDR2 SVGEGT. The ends were cut back, 1 base at V and 5 bases at J, with 8 bases in the middle. CDR3 length equals 13 residues.

The chain recombines TRBV7-2 with TRBJ2-3; D uncertain. Germline CDR1 and CDR2: SGHTA and FQGNSA. Between the trimmed V and J ends, which lost 6 bases and 6 bases, there was a span of 7 bases. The CDR3 has 11 residues. CDR3 in amino acids: CASRIGDTQYF. The CDR3 DNA sequence: TGTGCCAGCAGGATCGGGGATACGCAGTATTTT.

The gene calls are TRBV2 and TRBJ2-7; D possibly corresponds to TRBD1 (5 bases). CDR1 and CDR2 from the germline V gene are SNHLY and FYNNEI. The CDR3 contains 16 residues. The V and J ends lost 0 bases and 4 bases respectively, with 16 bases between them. This chain's CDR3 is CASSEADGEDIYEQYF. The CDR3 DNA follows: TGTGCCAGCAGTGAAGCTGATGGTGAGGACATATACGAGCAGTACTTC.

With respect to this clonotype: A much larger clone differs from this one at a single base, so this may be a read error. J is TRBJ2-1 and V is TRBV7-8; 8 bases fit TRBD2. The CDR3 consists of 15 residues. CDR1 is SGHVS and CDR2 is FQNEAQ in the germline V gene. The V gene end was trimmed by 8 bases and the J gene end by 7 bases; junction bases not matched to a gene: 13. CDR3 sequence: CASGSLAARLNEQFF. The CDR3 DNA follows: TGTGCCAGCGGCTCACTAGCGGCCCGGTTGAATGAGCAGTTCTTC.

V gene TRBV7-8 combines with J gene TRBJ1-4, with D unclear. This CDR3 has 13 residues. Trimming shortened V by 5 bases and J by 6 bases, and 10 bases separated the two germline ends. CDR1 and CDR2 from the germline V gene are SGHVS and FQNEAQ. The CDR3 reads CASSGTGDEKLFF. CDR3 nucleotides: TGTGCCAGCAGCGGAACTGGAGATGAAAAACTGTTTTTT.

This clonotype was seen at least ten times. The rearrangement links TRBV7-2 to TRBJ2-6, with D unresolved. Per the germline V gene, CDR1 is SGHTA and CDR2 is FQGNSA. The V end was cut by 1 base, the J end by 0 bases, with 4 bases between. The CDR3 has 15 residues. For the CDR3, the DNA is TGTGCCAGCAGCTTAGAAGTCTCTGGGGCCAACGTCCTGACTTTC. Translated: CASSLEVSGANVLTF.

This clonotype occurred once. The V gene is TRBV6-1, the J gene TRBJ2-1; D is unresolved. Germline lookup yields CDR1 MNHNS and CDR2 SASEGT. Trimming left V 2 bases short and J 1 base short, with 9 bases between. This CDR3 has 15 amino acids. CDR3: CASSEQPTSYNEQFF. The DNA for the CDR3 is TGTGCCAGCAGTGAACAGCCCACTTCCTACAATGAGCAGTTCTTC.

CDR3 residues: CASSAVAYEKLFF. CDR3 DNA: TGTGCCAGCAGCGCCGTGGCCTATGAAAAACTGTTTTTT. The chain has TRBV7-8 and TRBJ1-4; D is unresolved. This CDR3 region has 13 residues. Germline CDR1 SGHVS, CDR2 FQNEAQ. V was cut by 5 bases and J by 6 bases, with 10 bases left in between.

This clonotype was recorded at least ten times. This chain joins TRBV25-1 and TRBJ2-7; D is possibly TRBD2 (6 bases). The V end lost 4 bases, the J end lost 11 bases, and 15 bases lay between the germline ends. Germline CDR1 is MGHDK and CDR2 is SYGVNS. This CDR3 comprises 12 residues. The CDR3 sequence: CASSGSGRTEYF. The CDR3 DNA sequence: TGTGCCAGCAGTGGATCCGGGAGAACTGAGTACTTC.

This clonotype was seen at least ten times. This chain links TRBV5-1 with TRBJ2-5; TRBD2 agrees at 11 bases. Germline values: CDR1 SGHRS, CDR2 YFSETQ. Trimming cost V 3 bases and J 4 bases; bases outside gene matches: 5. This CDR3 is 15 amino acids long. The CDR3 is CASSSLAGEPETQYF. For the CDR3, the DNA is TGCGCCAGCAGCTCACTAGCGGGAGAACCAGAGACCCAGTACTTC.

This clonotype was counted many times. V and J are TRBV7-9 and TRBJ2-7; the D gene could be TRBD1 or TRBD2 (6 bases each). Germline-derived CDR1 and CDR2 are SEHNR and FQNEAQ (reference sequence). Trimming cost V 7 bases and J 5 bases, with 15 bases left between them. The CDR3 extends over 13 amino acids. CDR3 in amino acids: CASNRGQEDEQYF. CDR3 DNA sequence: TGTGCCAGCAACCGGGGGCAGGAGGACGAGCAGTACTTC. Based on the CDR3 plus reference TRBV7-9 and TRBJ2-7, the full variable domain is DTGVSQNPRHKITKRGQNVTFRCDPISEHNRLYWYRQTLGQGPEFLTYFQNEAQLEKSRLLSDRFSAERPKGSFSTLEIQRTEQGDSAMYLCASNRGQEDEQYFGPGTRLTVT.

This clonotype came up a few times. The chain recombines TRBV7-8 with TRBJ2-3; D is perhaps TRBD2 (6 bases). CDR3 length: 20 residues. Germline values: CDR1 SGHVS, CDR2 FQNEAQ. V lost 2 bases and J 5 bases, leaving 29 bases between the germline ends. The CDR3 DNA follows: TGTGCCAGCAGCTTATTAGCCGGCGGCCGAAGGTCGGGAGAGAGAGATACGCAGTATTTT. It translates to CASSLLAGGRRSGERDTQYF.

The V call is TRBV20-1, the J call TRBJ2-1; 7 bases match TRBD2. Germline CDR1 DFQATT, CDR2 SNEGSKA (reference sequence). The CDR3 loop spans 14 amino acids. After removal of 8 bases from V and 10 bases from J, the junction contained 17 bases not matched to a gene. CDR3 nucleotide sequence: TGCAGTCTAGACGACAAGCGGGGAATTGAGGAGCAGTTCTTC. Protein sequence: CSLDDKRGIEEQFF.

This clonotype was counted many times. The rearrangement joins TRBV28 to TRBJ2-2; D unclear. Germline CDR1 and CDR2: MDHEN and SYDVKM. V dropped 1 base and J dropped 4 bases, with 10 bases sitting between them. This CDR3 comprises 15 residues. In DNA, the CDR3 is TGTGCCAGCAGTTTATTTCTGGGAAGCACCGGGGAGCTGTTTTTT. Protein: CASSLFLGSTGELFF.

The table lists this clonotype with a few counts. J is TRBJ1-2 and V is TRBV12-3 or TRBV12-4, with D maybe TRBD1 (5 bases). Trimming took 10 bases from V and 3 from J, leaving 15 bases between them. This CDR3 is built from 13 residues. The CDR3 region has the DNA TGTGCCACAGAAAGCCTGGGGGACTATGGCTACACCTTC. This encodes CATESLGDYGYTF.

This chain uses TRBV5-5 with TRBJ2-1; 9 positions agree with TRBD2. Trimming took 3 bases from V and 0 from J; bases not matched to a gene: 10. The germline CDR1 and CDR2 sequences are SGHKS and YYEKEE (reference sequence). This CDR3 is 18 amino acids long. CDR3 region: CASSSDPYSGGSYNEQFF. Here the CDR3 DNA reads TGTGCCAGCAGCTCGGACCCATATAGCGGGGGCTCCTACAATGAGCAGTTCTTC.

In this sample, this clonotype turned up many times. The V gene is TRBV15, the J gene TRBJ2-1; D possibly corresponds to TRBD2 (5 bases). Germline V CDR1 and CDR2: LNHNV, YYDKDF (reference sequence). This CDR3 has 14 amino acids. The V gene lost 0 bases and the J gene lost 7 bases, with 10 bases spanning the gap. The DNA of the CDR3 is TGTGCCACCAGCAGAGAGCGGGTAACGAATGAGCAGTTCTTC. Residues: CATSRERVTNEQFF. Drawing the rest from reference TRBV15 and TRBJ2-1, the complete variable domain is DAMVIQNPRYQVTQFGKPVTLSCSQTLNHNVMYWYQQKSSQAPKLLFHYYDKDFNNEADTPDNFQSRRPNTSFCFLDIRSPGLGDTAMYLCATSRERVTNEQFFGPGTRLTVL.

The chain joins TRBV15 to TRBJ2-2, with D hard to call. Germline V gives CDR1 LNHNV, CDR2 YYDKDF (reference sequence). The CDR3 covers 16 residues. V shed 3 bases and J shed 6 bases, with 17 bases lying between them. The CDR3 nucleotides read TGTGCCACCAGCAGTACACCCGGGCGCTCGTCCGGGGAGCTGTTTTTT. It codes for CATSSTPGRSSGELFF.

This clonotype was recorded many times. One end of the junction is discordant with germline, which a read error may explain. This chain connects TRBV20-1 to TRBJ2-2; the match to TRBD2 covers 8 bases. Germline V lookup: CDR1 DFQATT, CDR2 SNEGSKA (reference sequence). The CDR3 has 14 residues. CDR3 DNA sequence: TGCAGTGCTAGCGGGAGGGCGAACACCGGGGAGTTGTTTTTT. Amino acid sequence: CSASGRANTGELFF.

The J gene is TRBJ2-2, the V gene TRBV5-1; D is perhaps TRBD1 (6 bases). CDR1 and CDR2 (germline): SGHRS, YFSETQ. The CDR3 runs to 14 residues. Trimming pared 0 bases from V and 5 bases from J, leaving 8 bases between. The DNA for the CDR3 is TGCGCCAGCAGCTTGGACAGGGAGACCGGGGAGCTGTTTTTT. This gives the protein CASSLDRETGELFF.

This clonotype has just a few counts. This chain uses TRBV14 with TRBJ2-7, with D hard to call. CDR1 SGHDN and CDR2 FVKESK come from the germline V gene. The germline V and J ends were trimmed by 1 base and 9 bases, with 10 bases remaining between them. The CDR3 consists of 12 residues. CDR3 region: CASSQAGLPQYF. CDR3 sequence (DNA): TGTGCCAGCAGCCAAGCGGGTCTCCCGCAGTACTTC.

This clonotype showed up many times. The rearrangement uses TRBV12-3 or TRBV12-4 and TRBJ2-1; 13 bases agree with TRBD2. V trimming: 5 bases; J trimming: 5 bases; junction bases outside the gene matches: 6. The CDR3 is 16 amino acids. As DNA, the CDR3 is TGTGCCAGCAGTGACCCCGGGACTAGCGGGAACAATGAGCAGTTCTTC. The encoded protein is CASSDPGTSGNNEQFF.